The rows below give T cell receptor beta chains drawn from one sample of a study of regulatory T cells in long-lasting Graves disease. TCRdb reanalysed the multiplex PCR reads using MiXCR and keeps one entry per CDR3 protein. The sample lists approximately 490,000 distinct CDR3 sequences; 15% to 20% were seen once. The same data also went into a second study, on T cells in Graves' hyperthyroidism and ophthalmopathy.

The material was peripheral blood mononuclear cells (PBMCs), obtained at new diagnosis, from a patient treated with antithyroid drugs. Receptors were obtained from a man in his forties with Graves disease. Each CDR3 is given with its conserved first and last residue. The D gene is left open where the match is weak. The size field is filled for only some rows; it gives once, few, many or a size class.

CDR3 DNA | CDR3 protein | V gene | clone size | D gene | J gene
TGTGCTAGTGGTCCCGGGGGGCACGAGCAGTACTTC | CASGPGGHEQYF | TRBV12-5 | many | NA | TRBJ2-7
TGTGCCAGCAGCGTTTTGGGGACTAGCGGCGGAAAGGGGTGTGAGACCCAGTACTTC | CASSVLGTSGGKGCETQYF | TRBV9 | NA | TRBD2 | TRBJ2-5
TGCAGCGTTGGCGACGGAGCCTACGAGCAGTACTTC | CSVGDGAYEQYF | TRBV29-1 | many | NA | TRBJ2-7
TGTGCCAGCAGTTACTCGATTGGAGCGTACTATGGCTACACCTTC | CASSYSIGAYYGYTF | TRBV6-5 | few | NA | TRBJ1-2
TGTGCCAGCAGCTCCAGGACAGGGGAATCGGGAGAGCAGTACTTC | CASSSRTGESGEQYF | TRBV5-4 | NA | TRBD1 | TRBJ2-4
TGCGCCAGCAGCCAGAAAGCGGGCCAATACAATGAGCAGTTCTTC | CASSQKAGQYNEQFF | TRBV4-1 | few | NA | TRBJ2-1
TGTGCCATCAGTGAGTCGGCGCGGGCGACTAGCGGGAGGGCGGAAACAGATACGCAGTATTTT | CAISESARATSGRAETDTQYF | TRBV10-3 | many | TRBD2 | TRBJ2-3
TGTGCCAGTAGTATCTTGACAGCCACAGATACGCAGTATTTT | CASSILTATDTQYF | TRBV19 | few | NA | TRBJ2-3
TGTGCCACCAGTGATTTCACTAGCGGGAGCACAGATACGCAGTATTTT | CATSDFTSGSTDTQYF | TRBV24-1 | NA | TRBD2 | TRBJ2-3
TGTGCCAGCAGCTTGGCGGGGAACTCCTACAATGAGCAGTTCTTC | CASSLAGNSYNEQFF | TRBV27 | many | NA | TRBJ2-1
TGTGCCAGCAGTCAACCGACAGAGTATTCACCCCTCCACTTT | CASSQPTEYSPLHF | TRBV28 | few | NA | TRBJ1-6
TGTGCCAGCAGCTTAGATGGGACTAGCGGGAGATCCAAAAACATTCAGTACTTC | CASSLDGTSGRSKNIQYF | TRBV11-3 | many | TRBD2 | TRBJ2-4
TGTGCCAGCAGCCCCGGACCGGGGTGGAATCAGCCCCAGCATTTT | CASSPGPGWNQPQHF | TRBV5-6 | NA | NA | TRBJ1-5
TGTGCCACCACAGTGAAGGGTAGCGGACGCCGAGAAGATACGCAGTATTTT | CATTVKGSGRREDTQYF | TRBV2 | many | NA | TRBJ2-3
TGTGCCAGCAGCCCCGGGATCTCCATTGTAGCAGATACGCAGTATTTT | CASSPGISIVADTQYF | TRBV7-3 | many | NA | TRBJ2-3
TGTGCCAGCAGTGAATCTTCGGACAGAAGAAGGGCCCAGCATTTT | CASSESSDRRRAQHF | TRBV6-1 | NA | NA | TRBJ1-5
TGTGCCAGCAGCCCTGTGGAGCAAGAGACCCAGTACTTC | CASSPVEQETQYF | TRBV12-3/TRBV12-4 | NA | NA | TRBJ2-5
TGTGCCAGCAGGGACAAGCTCTCCTACGAGCAGTACTTC | CASRDKLSYEQYF | TRBV28 | NA | NA | TRBJ2-7
TGTGCCAGCACCCGTGCCTATAGGACTTATTCCTACGAGCAGTACTTC | CASTRAYRTYSYEQYF | TRBV28 | many | NA | TRBJ2-7
TGTGCCAGCTCACCACCGAGGACTAGCGGCCCCTACGAGCAGTACTTC | CASSPPRTSGPYEQYF | TRBV18 | many | TRBD2 | TRBJ2-7